These 14 T cell receptor beta chains share one sample of origin, sequenced in a study of vaccination and CD4 T cells after COVID-19 (dated by TCRdb to between 2022 and 2023). Libraries were built with PCR. The data were produced on an Illumina iSeq 100. DNA from cultured CD4+ T cells was subjected to TCR sequencing with the Oncomine TCR Beta short-read assay at the Johns Hopkins FTIC core. The public reads were run again by TCRdb, first through fastp at Q25 and then through MiXCR, and only productive beta chains were kept. A single entry per CDR3 protein holds the most common genes and DNA from its merged rows. The sample table shows about 26,000 distinct CDR3 sequences, and over 60% are seen once. The ten largest clones take up roughly 5% of the sample. The sample's treatment or condition label is to be understood as: roughly 10-day PBMC culture with coronavirus spike peptide pools or control peptides (ViraFEST assay).

These receptors have no known antigen. The sequencing input was CD4+ T cells from blood, cultured in vitro. The receptors stem from a human donor who had recovered from COVID-19.

This sequence joins TRBV27 and TRBJ2-2; no firm D call. Germline CDR1 and CDR2: MNHEY and SMNVEV (reference sequence). Between the trimmed V and J ends, which lost 6 bases and 0 bases, there was a span of 17 bases. The CDR3 extends over 17 amino acids. The CDR3 DNA sequence: TGTGCCAGCAGCCCCAACCCCCTGGGGACGAACACCGGGGAGCTGTTTTTT. Its translation: CASSPNPLGTNTGELFF.

This sequence joins TRBV20-1 and TRBJ1-1; a possible D gene is TRBD1 (6 bases). The germline V gene encodes CDR1 DFQATT and CDR2 SNEGSKA (reference sequence). The CDR3 consists of 13 residues. V was shortened by 6 bases and J by 5 bases, with 16 bases between the two germline ends. The CDR3 nucleotides are TGCAGTGCGAAGGCGGGGGCAGGGACTGAAGCTTTCTTT. This codes for CSAKAGAGTEAFF.

The J gene is TRBJ2-4, the V gene TRBV7-2, with unresolved D. The V gene's germline CDR1 is SGHTA and CDR2 FQGNSA. The CDR3 has 14 amino acids. Deletions cut 4 bases from V and 0 bases from J, with 7 bases between. In nucleotides, the CDR3 is TGTGCCAGCAGCTCGAGGACAGCCAAAAACATTCAGTACTTC. Translation: CASSSRTAKNIQYF.

This clonotype came up a few times. J is TRBJ1-6 and V is TRBV6-1; 9 bases map to TRBD1. Germline V lookup: CDR1 MNHNS, CDR2 SASEGT. The CDR3 sequence is 15 residues long. V gave up 8 bases and J gave up 6 bases; unmatched junction bases: 8. The CDR3 sequence is CASRPPGQGNSPLHF. CDR3 bases: TGTGCCAGCCGCCCGCCGGGACAGGGTAATTCACCCCTCCACTTT.

V and J are TRBV30 and TRBJ1-5; 10 nucleotides align to TRBD1. The V segment lost 5 bases and the J segment 3 bases; nucleotides outside the gene matches: 1. The CDR3 spans 13 residues. Looked up from germline, CDR1 is GTSNPN and CDR2 is SVGIG (reference sequence). The chain's CDR3 is CAWDRGPNQPQHF. The CDR3 nucleotides are TGTGCCTGGGACAGGGGGCCCAATCAGCCCCAGCATTTT.

This chain uses TRBV27 with TRBJ2-7; D gene ambiguous. The ends were cut back, 3 bases at V and 6 bases at J, with 3 bases in the middle. CDR3 length: 10 residues. Germline loops: CDR1 MNHEY, CDR2 SMNVEV (reference sequence). In DNA, the CDR3 is TGTGCCAGCAGTTTCCCCGAGCAGTACTTC. This codes for CASSFPEQYF.

V and J are TRBV5-1 and TRBJ2-3, with a tentative D call TRBD2 (5 bases). V was cut by 5 bases and J by 2 bases, with 9 bases left in between. Per the germline V gene, CDR1 is SGHRS and CDR2 is YFSETQ. The CDR3 is made up of 13 amino acids. The CDR3 sequence is CASREVVTDTQYF. As DNA, the CDR3 is TGCGCCAGCAGGGAGGTTGTCACAGATACGCAGTATTTT.

The chain carries TRBV5-1 and TRBJ1-2, with D perhaps TRBD1 (6 bases). V was clipped by 0 bases and J by 5 bases, with 11 bases between them. This CDR3 is 14 amino acids long. CDR1 and CDR2 (germline): SGHRS, YFSETQ. The CDR3 is CASSLAQGRYGYTF. DNA of the CDR3: TGCGCCAGCAGCTTGGCCCAGGGGAGATATGGCTACACCTTC.

The chain links TRBV7-2 to TRBJ2-1; the D is unclear. The CDR3 sequence is 13 residues long. Germline V CDR1 and CDR2: SGHTA, FQGNSA. The ends were cut back, 3 bases at V and 1 base at J, with 4 bases in the middle. The CDR3 spells CASSFESYNEQFF. The CDR3, as DNA: TGTGCCAGCAGCTTTGAATCCTACAATGAGCAGTTCTTC.

The chain recombines TRBV28 with TRBJ2-3, with 12 bases fitting TRBD2. V lost 4 bases to trimming and J lost 2 bases; unmatched junction nucleotides: 13. The germline V gene has CDR1 MDHEN and CDR2 SYDVKM. The CDR3 runs to 19 residues. The DNA of the CDR3 is TGTGCCAGCAGTTCCGGACTAGCGGGGATACCGTTCCACACAGATACGCAGTATTTT. Translating it yields CASSSGLAGIPFHTDTQYF.

This clonotype has a handful of counts. The chain couples TRBV20-1 to TRBJ2-2; D unclear. The CDR3 covers 17 residues. V was shortened by 5 bases and J by 0 bases, with 19 bases between the two germline ends. CDR1 is DFQATT, CDR2 SNEGSKA, per germline (reference sequence). CDR3 in amino acids: CSAARLRWRANTGELFF. In DNA form, the CDR3 reads TGCAGTGCTGCAAGACTCCGTTGGCGAGCGAACACCGGGGAGCTGTTTTTT.

J is TRBJ1-5 and V is TRBV7-9, with D perhaps matching TRBD1 (5 bases). CDR3 length: 15 residues. The V end was cut by 3 bases, the J end by 1 base, with 10 bases between. Germline V gene sequence: CDR1 SEHNR, CDR2 FQNEAQ (reference sequence). Here the CDR3 DNA reads TGTGCCAGCAGCTTGGGGGTAGGGAGCAATCAGCCCCAGCATTTT. Its translation: CASSLGVGSNQPQHF.

The chain recombines TRBV20-1 with TRBJ2-7, with a possible D match to TRBD1 (5 bases). The CDR3 loop spans 13 amino acids. The germline V and J ends were trimmed by 4 bases and 4 bases, with 14 bases remaining between them. Germline values: CDR1 DFQATT, CDR2 SNEGSKA (reference sequence). The chain's CDR3 is CSATRTPAYEQYF. CDR3 sequence (DNA): TGCAGTGCTACTCGGACACCAGCTTACGAGCAGTACTTC.

This clonotype was seen a few times. This chain connects TRBV7-9 to TRBJ2-5; unclear D gene. Looked up from germline, CDR1 is SEHNR and CDR2 is FQNEAQ (reference sequence). The CDR3 contains 15 residues. V dropped 1 base and J dropped 7 bases, with 16 bases sitting between them. CDR3 region: CASSLGLGGYGTQYF. The CDR3 nucleotides are TGTGCCAGCAGCTTAGGACTGGGTGGATATGGGACCCAGTACTTC. Combining the CDR3 with reference TRBV7-9 and TRBJ2-5 gives the whole variable domain DTGVSQNPRHKITKRGQNVTFRCDPISEHNRLYWYRQTLGQGPEFLTYFQNEAQLEKSRLLSDRFSAERPKGSFSTLEIQRTEQGDSAMYLCASSLGLGGYGTQYFGPGTRLLVL.